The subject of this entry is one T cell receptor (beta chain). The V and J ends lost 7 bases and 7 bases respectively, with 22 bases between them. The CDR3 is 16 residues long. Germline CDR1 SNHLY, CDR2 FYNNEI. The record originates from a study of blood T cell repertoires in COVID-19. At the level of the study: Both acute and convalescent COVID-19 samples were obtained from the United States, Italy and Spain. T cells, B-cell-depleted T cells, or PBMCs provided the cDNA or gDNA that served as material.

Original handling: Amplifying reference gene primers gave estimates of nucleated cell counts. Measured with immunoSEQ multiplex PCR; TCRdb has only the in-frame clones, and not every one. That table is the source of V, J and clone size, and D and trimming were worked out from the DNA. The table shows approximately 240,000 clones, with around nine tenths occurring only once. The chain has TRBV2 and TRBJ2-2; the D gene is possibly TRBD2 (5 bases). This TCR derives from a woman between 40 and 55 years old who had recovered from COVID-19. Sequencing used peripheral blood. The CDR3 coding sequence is TGTGCCAGCATTGAGAGGAGAGGGCCCCCCGGCGGGGAGCTGTTTTTT. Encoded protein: CASIERRGPPGGELFF. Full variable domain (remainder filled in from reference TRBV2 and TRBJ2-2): EPEVTQTPSHQVTQMGQEVILRCVPISNHLYFYWYRQILGQKVEFLVSFYNNEISEKSEIFDDQFSVERPDGSNFTLKIRSTKLEDSAMYFCASIERRGPPGGELFFGEGSRLTVL.